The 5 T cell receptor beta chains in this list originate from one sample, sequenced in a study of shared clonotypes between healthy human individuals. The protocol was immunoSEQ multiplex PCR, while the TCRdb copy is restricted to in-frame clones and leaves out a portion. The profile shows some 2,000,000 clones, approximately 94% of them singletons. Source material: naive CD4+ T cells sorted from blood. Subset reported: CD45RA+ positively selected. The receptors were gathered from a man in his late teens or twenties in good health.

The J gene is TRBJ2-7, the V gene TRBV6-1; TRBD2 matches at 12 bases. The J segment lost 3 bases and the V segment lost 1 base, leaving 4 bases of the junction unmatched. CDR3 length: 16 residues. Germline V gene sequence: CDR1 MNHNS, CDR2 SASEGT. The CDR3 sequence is CASSEGLAGDGYEQYF. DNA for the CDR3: TGTGCCAGCAGTGAAGGACTAGCGGGAGATGGCTACGAGCAGTACTTC.

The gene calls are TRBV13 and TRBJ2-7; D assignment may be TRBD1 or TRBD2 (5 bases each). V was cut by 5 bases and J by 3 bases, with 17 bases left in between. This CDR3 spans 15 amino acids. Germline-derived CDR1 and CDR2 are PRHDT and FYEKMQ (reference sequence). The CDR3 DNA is TGTGCCAGCAGCCTGAAGGGGAGTCGCCACTACGAGCAGTACTTC. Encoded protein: CASSLKGSRHYEQYF.

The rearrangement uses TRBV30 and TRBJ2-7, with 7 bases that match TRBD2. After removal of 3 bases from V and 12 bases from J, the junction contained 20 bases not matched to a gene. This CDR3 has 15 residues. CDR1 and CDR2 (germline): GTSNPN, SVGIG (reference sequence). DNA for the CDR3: TGTGCCTGGAGGGCAACCGGGACTAATCCTACTACGCCGTACTTC. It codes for CAWRATGTNPTTPYF.

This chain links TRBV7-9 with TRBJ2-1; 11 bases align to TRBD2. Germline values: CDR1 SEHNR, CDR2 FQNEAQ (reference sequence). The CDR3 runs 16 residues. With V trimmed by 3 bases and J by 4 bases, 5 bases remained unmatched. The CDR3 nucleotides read TGTGCCAGCAGCTTCCTGACTAGCGGGATTTACAATGAGCAGTTCTTC. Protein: CASSFLTSGIYNEQFF.

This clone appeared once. Here the CDR3 DNA reads TGCGCCAGCAGTGACGGGGAGAAGAATTCACCCCTCCACTTT. Its protein product is CASSDGEKNSPLHF. The chain employs TRBV10-1 and TRBJ1-6; no clear D gene. V lost 3 bases to trimming and J lost 7 bases, with 10 bases between them. Germline-derived CDR1 and CDR2 are WNHNN and SYGVQD (reference sequence). The CDR3 runs 14 residues.